The 22 T cell receptor beta chains below were found in one sample sequenced in a study of control samples from healthy donors and cancer patients. Assay: immunoSEQ multiplex PCR; the TCRdb copy retains only in-frame clones and omits some. The sample has nearly 200,000 clones, around 93% seen once. Source material: blood. The receptors originated from a man aged 25 to 40 in good health.

The CDR3 nucleotides read TGTGCCAGCAGCCCGCAGACAGGGTCGGGGGGCGATCAGCCCCAGCATTTT. Translated: CASSPQTGSGGDQPQHF. This chain links TRBV7-9 with TRBJ1-5; 7 bases line up with TRBD1. Germline lookup yields CDR1 SEHNR and CDR2 FQNEAQ (reference sequence). This CDR3 is built from 17 residues. With 5 bases clipped from V and 5 bases from J, the junction kept 15 bases outside the gene matches. Full variable domain (rest looked up from reference TRBV7-9 and TRBJ1-5): DTGVSQNPRHKITKRGQNVTFRCDPISEHNRLYWYRQTLGQGPEFLTYFQNEAQLEKSRLLSDRFSAERPKGSFSTLEIQRTEQGDSAMYLCASSPQTGSGGDQPQHFGDGTRLSIL.

The chain combines TRBV7-2 with TRBJ1-5; TRBD1 matches 8 bases. Losses at the gene ends were 5 bases for V and 1 base for J; bases not matched to a gene: 7. This CDR3 is built from 16 residues. CDR1 is SGHTA, CDR2 FQGNSA, per germline. CDR3 coding DNA: TGTGCCAGCAGCCAAACAGGGGGAAGGAGCAATCAGCCCCAGCATTTT. It yields the protein CASSQTGGRSNQPQHF.

This chain links TRBV27 with TRBJ1-6; perhaps TRBD1 as D (5 bases). Trimming removed 3 bases from V and 0 bases from J, with 9 bases in between. The CDR3 has 16 amino acids. Per germline, CDR1 MNHEY and CDR2 SMNVEV (reference sequence). CDR3 loop: CASSFAGGSYNSPLHF. The DNA for the CDR3 is TGTGCCAGCAGTTTTGCGGGGGGCTCCTATAATTCACCCCTCCACTTT.

The chain joins TRBV30 to TRBJ2-5, with a tentative D call TRBD1 (6 bases). With 5 bases removed from V and 0 bases from J, the gap between germline ends came to 25 bases. The CDR3 has 18 amino acids. Germline lookup yields CDR1 GTSNPN and CDR2 SVGIG (reference sequence). CDR3 sequence reads: CAWAKHWDTNWDQETQYF. Here the CDR3 DNA reads TGTGCCTGGGCTAAACACTGGGACACAAATTGGGACCAAGAGACCCAGTACTTC.

The CDR3 sequence: CASSLTGQGHTEAFF. The CDR3 bases are TGTGCCAGCAGCTTAACGGGACAGGGACACACTGAAGCTTTCTTT. The chain links TRBV7-9 to TRBJ1-1; 9 positions agree with TRBD1. Trimming removed 2 bases from V and 3 bases from J; junction bases left unmatched: 4. Germline V CDR1 and CDR2: SEHNR, FQNEAQ (reference sequence). This CDR3 comprises 15 residues. Filled out from reference TRBV7-9 and TRBJ1-1, the complete variable domain reads DTGVSQNPRHKITKRGQNVTFRCDPISEHNRLYWYRQTLGQGPEFLTYFQNEAQLEKSRLLSDRFSAERPKGSFSTLEIQRTEQGDSAMYLCASSLTGQGHTEAFFGQGTRLTVV.

This clone was seen a handful of times. The J gene is TRBJ2-7, the V gene TRBV6-5, with D tentatively TRBD1 (5 bases). V was clipped by 2 bases and J by 3 bases, with 14 bases between them. This CDR3 comprises 15 residues. CDR1 is MNHEY, CDR2 SVGAGI, per germline. CDR3 region: CASSYTLGRVYEQYF. CDR3 bases: TGTGCCAGCAGTTACACCCTGGGCAGGGTCTACGAGCAGTACTTC.

J is TRBJ2-3 and V is TRBV3-1 (or the pseudogene TRBV3-2), with 10 bases that match TRBD2. CDR1 is LGHDT and CDR2 is YNNKEL in the germline V gene (reference sequence). This CDR3 has 16 amino acids. V lost 4 bases and J lost 9; bases outside the gene matches: 13. CDR3 DNA: TGTGCCAGCAGCCCCTCGAGCGGGGGGGCATGGAAAACGCAGTATTTT. This encodes CASSPSSGGAWKTQYF.

The CDR3 DNA sequence: TGTGCCAGCAGTGCGGCTACCTACGAGCAGTACTTC. It is translated as CASSAATYEQYF. V is TRBV2 and J is TRBJ2-7, with D uncertain. Germline loops: CDR1 SNHLY, CDR2 FYNNEI. The CDR3 runs to 12 residues. V lost 4 bases and J lost 2, with 6 bases in between.

J is TRBJ1-2 and V is TRBV7-9; TRBD1 matches at 10 bases. CDR3 length: 14 amino acids. J gave up 5 bases and V 5 bases, and 5 bases lay outside the gene matches. Germline lookup yields CDR1 SEHNR and CDR2 FQNEAQ (reference sequence). This CDR3 is CASSIPGQGYGYTF. The CDR3 bases are TGTGCCAGCAGCATTCCGGGACAGGGGTATGGCTACACCTTC.

The CDR3 sequence is CASSIVFDSRIWPQHF. CDR3 bases: TGTGCCAGTAGTATAGTATTTGACAGCAGGATTTGGCCCCAGCATTTT. The V call is TRBV19, the J call TRBJ1-5; weak D call: TRBD1 (5 bases). Germline V CDR1 and CDR2: LNHDA, SQIVND (reference sequence). Between the trimmed V and J ends, which lost 1 base and 9 bases, there was a span of 19 bases. The CDR3 is 16 amino acids.

This clone has more than one count but fewer than ten. This sequence joins TRBV24-1 and TRBJ1-5; the D gene is possibly TRBD1 (6 bases). Germline loops: CDR1 KGHDR, CDR2 SFDVKD. V was clipped by 5 bases and J by 3 bases, with 10 bases between them. This CDR3 is built from 14 residues. CDR3 residues: CATSAGVHNQPQHF. The CDR3 DNA is TGTGCCACCAGTGCAGGGGTCCACAATCAGCCCCAGCATTTT.

The chain joins TRBV18 to TRBJ1-2; 9 bases are a match to TRBD1. There are 15 residues in the CDR3. Germline trimming cut 3 bases from V and 6 bases from J; bases unmatched to any gene: 8. From germline, CDR1 is KGHSH and CDR2 LQKENI. The CDR3: CASSPGQGSNHGYTF. CDR3 DNA: TGTGCCAGCTCACCCGGACAGGGGTCTAATCATGGCTACACCTTC.

The chain joins TRBV18 to TRBJ1-3; the D is unclear. CDR1 KGHSH and CDR2 LQKENI come from the germline V gene. Trimming shortened V by 2 bases and J by 3 bases, and 14 bases separated the two germline ends. CDR3 length equals 16 residues. CDR3 bases: TGTGCCAGCTCACCATCCGCACCGACGGATGGAAACACCATATATTTT. As protein: CASSPSAPTDGNTIYF.

The V call is TRBV19, the J call TRBJ1-5; 10 nucleotides agree with TRBD1. The V segment lost 7 bases and the J segment 4 bases; nucleotides outside the gene matches: 4. The CDR3 spans 14 residues. CDR1 is LNHDA, CDR2 SQIVND, per germline (reference sequence). In DNA, the CDR3 is TGTGCCAGTAAGCCGGGACAGGGGAATCAGCCCCAGCATTTT. This gives the protein CASKPGQGNQPQHF.

This clone was seen more than once but under ten times. The chain has TRBV5-1 and TRBJ2-7, with D maybe TRBD1 (5 bases). V was clipped by 0 bases and J by 3 bases, with 13 bases between them. The CDR3 covers 15 residues. Germline V gene lookup returns CDR1 SGHRS and CDR2 YFSETQ. CDR3: CASSLVWQGNYEQYF. The CDR3 nucleotides are TGCGCCAGCAGCTTGGTTTGGCAGGGAAACTACGAGCAGTACTTC.

This chain joins TRBV6-2 or TRBV6-3 and TRBJ1-1; D may be TRBD1 (6 bases). Trimming removed 2 bases at V and 2 bases at J, with 18 bases between. Germline V gives CDR1 MNHEY, CDR2 SVGEGT. This CDR3 has 17 amino acids. The CDR3 sequence: CASSYNPGNRVNTEAFF. The CDR3 nucleotides are TGTGCCAGCAGTTACAACCCGGGAAACAGGGTTAACACTGAAGCTTTCTTT.

The chain has TRBV9 and TRBJ1-5; 7 nucleotides align to TRBD1. The CDR3 runs 15 residues. V trimming: 1 base; J trimming: 10 bases; junction bases outside the gene matches: 11. Germline CDR1 SGDLS, CDR2 YYNGEE. The CDR3 protein is CASSVRGQEKEPQHF. The CDR3 DNA sequence: TGTGCCAGCAGCGTACGAGGACAGGAGAAAGAACCCCAGCATTTT.

This clone was counted only a few times. The V call is TRBV4-2, the J call TRBJ2-2, with D uncertain. The V end was cut by 4 bases, the J end by 5 bases, with 8 bases between. The CDR3 consists of 13 residues. Looked up from germline, CDR1 is LGHNA and CDR2 is YNFKEQ. CDR3 bases: TGTGCCAGCAGCCGCCCCACAACCGGGGAGCTGTTTTTT. This encodes CASSRPTTGELFF.

V is TRBV19 and J is TRBJ2-7; a possible D gene is TRBD1 (6 bases). V was shortened by 6 bases and J by 0 bases, with 9 bases between the two germline ends. The germline V gene has CDR1 LNHDA and CDR2 SQIVND (reference sequence). The CDR3 runs to 13 residues. DNA of the CDR3: TGTGCCAGTAGACAGGGTTTCTCCTACGAGCAGTACTTC. As protein: CASRQGFSYEQYF.

J is TRBJ2-7 and V is TRBV5-5; the D gene is possibly TRBD1 (6 bases). V was cut by 3 bases and J by 3 bases, with 16 bases left in between. Per the germline V gene, CDR1 is SGHKS and CDR2 is YYEKEE (reference sequence). The CDR3 has 15 amino acids. The CDR3 DNA sequence: TGTGCCAGCAGCTCCTCACAGGGTTTGTACTACGAGCAGTACTTC. It translates to CASSSSQGLYYEQYF.

The chain employs TRBV19 and TRBJ1-2; the D is unclear. CDR1 and CDR2 from the germline V gene are LNHDA and SQIVND (reference sequence). The CDR3 loop spans 15 amino acids. V was shortened by 2 bases and J by 8 bases, with 18 bases between the two germline ends. CDR3 in amino acids: CASSIYDGKGLGYTF. The CDR3 DNA follows: TGTGCCAGTAGTATATATGACGGGAAGGGTTTGGGCTACACCTTC. Looking up the rest from reference TRBV19 and TRBJ1-2 gives the full variable domain: DGGITQSPKYLFRKEGQNVTLSCEQNLNHDAMYWYRQDPGQGLRLIYYSQIVNDFQKGDIAEGYSVSREKKESFPLTVTSAQKNPTAFYLCASSIYDGKGLGYTFGSGTRLTVV.

V is TRBV5-1 and J is TRBJ1-2; D is ambiguous. Germline CDR1 SGHRS, CDR2 YFSETQ. The CDR3 covers 13 residues. V was clipped by 0 bases and J by 9 bases, with 12 bases between them. This CDR3 reads CASSLDQTTSYTF. The CDR3 coding sequence is TGCGCCAGCAGCTTGGATCAAACTACCAGCTACACCTTC. The whole variable domain, filled in from reference TRBV5-1 and TRBJ1-2, reads KAGVTQTPRYLIKTRGQQVTLSCSPISGHRSVSWYQQTPGQGLQFLFEYFSETQRNKGNFPGRFSGRQFSNSRSEMNVSTLELGDSALYLCASSLDQTTSYTFGSGTRLTVV.